These 18 T cell receptor beta chains share one sample of origin, sequenced in a study of T cells in Graves' hyperthyroidism and ophthalmopathy. Using RNA transcripts as the source, TCR beta CDR3 regions were amplified. The HTBI set primed first-round TCR CDR3 RT-PCR. TCRdb processed the multiplex PCR reads anew with MiXCR; each CDR3 protein has one entry. The profile shows under 350,000 distinct CDR3 sequences, approximately 15% of them singletons. Sequencing was carried out using blood. The receptors stem from a woman aged 55-69 years with Graves' ophthalmopathy.

This clonotype came up many times. The chain is built from TRBV7-2 and TRBJ2-6; 7 positions match TRBD1. Germline assignment: CDR1 SGHTA and CDR2 FQGNSA. The CDR3 consists of 15 residues. V lost 7 bases to trimming and J lost 4 bases; unmatched junction nucleotides: 7. CDR3 in amino acids: CASTRQGYGANVLTF. Here the CDR3 DNA reads TGTGCCAGCACCCGACAGGGATACGGGGCCAACGTCCTGACTTTC.

This clonotype was counted at least ten times. This rearrangement joins TRBV7-2 to TRBJ2-5; D may match TRBD1 or TRBD2 (5 bases each). Germline V CDR1 and CDR2: SGHTA, FQGNSA. This CDR3 has 16 residues. The V and J ends lost 5 bases and 2 bases respectively, with 18 bases between them. CDR3 in DNA: TGTGCCAGCAGCATAGGTCCCAGGGACCCACAAGAGACCCAGTACTTC. Translation gives CASSIGPRDPQETQYF.

This clonotype was picked up many times. The chain carries TRBV18 and TRBJ2-1; D may be TRBD2 (6 bases). The CDR3 loop spans 14 amino acids. V dropped 3 bases and J dropped 7 bases, with 13 bases sitting between them. The germline V gene encodes CDR1 KGHSH and CDR2 LQKENI. CDR3 region: CASSPSGVGNEQFF. The CDR3 nucleotides read TGTGCCAGCTCACCGTCGGGGGTAGGGAATGAGCAGTTCTTC.

This clonotype was found many times. J is TRBJ1-3 and V is TRBV5-1; D is unresolved. Trimming removed 0 bases from V and 2 bases from J, with 6 bases in between. The CDR3 consists of 14 residues. CDR1 and CDR2 from the germline V gene are SGHRS and YFSETQ. CDR3 bases: TGCGCCAGCAGCTTGGAATTAACTGGAAACACCATATATTTT. It is translated as CASSLELTGNTIYF.

In this sample, this clonotype turned up many times. The chain has TRBV6-2 or TRBV6-3 and TRBJ1-1, with a tentative D call TRBD1 (6 bases). Germline V gene lookup returns CDR1 MNHEY and CDR2 SVGEGT. Between the trimmed V and J ends, which lost 0 bases and 10 bases, there was a span of 15 bases. The CDR3 length is 14 residues. Here the CDR3 DNA reads TGTGCCAGCAGTTACTCAGGAGAGGGGGTGCGAGCTTTCTTT. It translates to CASSYSGEGVRAFF.

This clonotype was found a few times. The chain uses TRBV7-8 and TRBJ1-2, with D unclear. The V and J ends lost 4 bases and 6 bases respectively, with 9 bases between them. The CDR3 runs to 12 residues. Germline CDR1 and CDR2: SGHVS and FQNEAQ. This CDR3 reads CASSSWGNGYTF. CDR3 DNA: TGTGCCAGCAGCTCCTGGGGAAATGGCTACACCTTC.

The rearrangement uses TRBV3-1 and TRBJ1-4; no reliable D call. Trimming stripped 7 bases from V and 1 base from J, with 13 bases between. Germline assignment: CDR1 LGHDT and CDR2 YNNKEL (reference sequence). The CDR3 is 15 residues long. The CDR3 loop reads CASKRTQRTNEKLFF. In DNA, the CDR3 is TGTGCCAGCAAACGGACCCAACGAACTAATGAAAAACTGTTTTTT.

This clonotype has a count of ten or more. This chain links TRBV20-1 with TRBJ2-7; D possibly corresponds to TRBD2 (6 bases). The CDR3 consists of 14 residues. The germline gives CDR1 DFQATT, CDR2 SNEGSKA (reference sequence). V lost 6 bases and J 2 bases, leaving 17 bases between the germline ends. The CDR3, as DNA: TGCAGTGCCTTATCCATCGGGAGCGCCTACGAGCAGTACTTC. Its translation is CSALSIGSAYEQYF.

This clonotype was seen at least ten times. The chain couples TRBV3-1 to TRBJ2-1; D is possibly TRBD1 (5 bases). Between the trimmed V and J ends, which lost 1 base and 8 bases, there was a span of 15 bases. CDR1 is LGHDT, CDR2 YNNKEL, per germline (reference sequence). The CDR3 loop spans 15 amino acids. The CDR3 here is CASSQAQGKGYEQFF. The CDR3 nucleotides read TGTGCCAGCAGCCAAGCTCAGGGTAAGGGATATGAGCAGTTCTTC.

Ten or more counts support this clonotype. The genes are TRBV7-9 and TRBJ1-1, with D tentatively TRBD1 (5 bases). V was pared by 5 bases and J by 6 bases, with 16 bases between. This CDR3 contains 14 residues. Germline V gene data show CDR1 as SEHNR and CDR2 as FQNEAQ (reference sequence). In nucleotides, the CDR3 is TGTGCCAGCAGCCCTAGGGGTGAAGTGGCTGAAGCTTTCTTT. Its translation is CASSPRGEVAEAFF.

The chain joins TRBV24-1 to TRBJ1-2, with D perhaps TRBD1 (6 bases). V was clipped by 3 bases and J by 4 bases, with 11 bases between them. Germline lookup yields CDR1 KGHDR and CDR2 SFDVKD. CDR3 length: 14 amino acids. CDR3 sequence (DNA): TGTGCCACCAGTGATCGGGACACTGCCTATGGCTACACCTTC. It translates to CATSDRDTAYGYTF.

This clonotype was detected many times. The chain joins TRBV11-2 to TRBJ1-5; the D gene is possibly TRBD1 (6 bases). The CDR3 totals 16 residues. Germline V gene lookup returns CDR1 SGHAT and CDR2 FQNNGV. The V gene lost 3 bases and the J gene lost 4 bases, with 16 bases spanning the gap. This CDR3 reads CASSLGGRGRNQPQHF. DNA for the CDR3: TGTGCCAGCAGCTTGGGAGGCAGGGGAAGAAATCAGCCCCAGCATTTT.

The chain uses TRBV2 and TRBJ1-2; D is unresolved. This CDR3 has 13 residues. Trimming pared 6 bases from V and 7 bases from J, leaving 15 bases between. CDR1 and CDR2 (germline): SNHLY, FYNNEI. The CDR3 nucleotides are TGTGCCAGCAGCCTGTCCGGGCGAGGTGGCTACACCTTC. Amino acid sequence: CASSLSGRGGYTF.

This chain uses TRBV5-1 with TRBJ2-7, with a tentative D call TRBD1 (6 bases). V was pared by 0 bases and J by 1 base, with 11 bases between. CDR3 length equals 15 residues. Germline CDR1 SGHRS, CDR2 YFSETQ. This chain's CDR3 is CASSLAGTKSYEQYF. In nucleotides, the CDR3 is TGCGCCAGCAGCTTGGCCGGGACAAAGTCCTACGAGCAGTACTTC.

This chain uses TRBV4-3 with TRBJ2-3; TRBD2 aligns across 14 bases. The CDR3 is 18 residues long. The V segment lost 3 bases and the J segment 1 base; nucleotides outside the gene matches: 6. CDR1 and CDR2 from the germline V gene are LGHNA and YSLEER. The DNA for the CDR3 is TGCGCCAGCAGCCAGCGACTAGCGGGGGGGAGAGGCACAGATACGCAGTATTTT. Amino acid sequence: CASSQRLAGGRGTDTQYF.

This clonotype was picked up many times. V is TRBV6-2 or TRBV6-3 and J is TRBJ1-5; 9 nucleotides align to TRBD1. This CDR3 spans 18 amino acids. Trimming removed 7 bases from V and 0 bases from J; junction bases left unmatched: 13. Per germline, CDR1 MNHEY and CDR2 SVGEGT. The DNA of the CDR3 is TGTGCCAGCAAGCAACGGACAGGGGCGATCAATAGCAATCAGCCCCAGCATTTT. It codes for CASKQRTGAINSNQPQHF.

The chain links TRBV10-3 to TRBJ2-3; possibly TRBD2 for D (6 bases). The CDR3 length is 13 residues. The germline gives CDR1 ENHRY, CDR2 SYGVKD. V was clipped by 6 bases and J by 2 bases, with 9 bases between them. This CDR3 is CAIRRRDTDTQYF. The CDR3 nucleotides are TGTGCCATCAGGAGGCGGGACACAGATACGCAGTATTTT.

The rearrangement joins TRBV7-3 to TRBJ2-2, with TRBD2 matching over 8 bases. This CDR3 has 16 residues. The trim removed 2 bases at V and 0 bases at J, leaving 2 bases unmatched. Looked up from germline, CDR1 is SGHTA and CDR2 is FQGTGA. CDR3 in amino acids: CASSLRRGANTGELFF. The CDR3 DNA reads TGTGCCAGCAGCTTACGGCGGGGGGCGAACACCGGGGAGCTGTTTTTT.